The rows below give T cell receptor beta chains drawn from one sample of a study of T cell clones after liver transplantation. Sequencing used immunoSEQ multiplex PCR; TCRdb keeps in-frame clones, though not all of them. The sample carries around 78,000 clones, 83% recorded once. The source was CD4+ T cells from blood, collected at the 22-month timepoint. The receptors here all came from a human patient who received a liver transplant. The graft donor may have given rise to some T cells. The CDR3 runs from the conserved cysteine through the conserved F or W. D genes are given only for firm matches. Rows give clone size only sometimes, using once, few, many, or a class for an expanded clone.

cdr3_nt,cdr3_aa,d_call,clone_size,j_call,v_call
TGCGCCAGCAGCTTATCGGGGACAGGGGTATCCTACGAGCAGTACTTC,CASSLSGTGVSYEQYF,TRBD1,.,TRBJ2-7,TRBV5-1
TGTGCCAGCAGCCCTGGAAACGGGGGAAGAGAAACTGAAGCTTTCTTT,CASSPGNGGRETEAFF,.,.,TRBJ1-1,TRBV9
TGTGCCAGCTCTGAATCCAGCGGGAGGGCAATAGATACGCAGTATTTT,CASSESSGRAIDTQYF,TRBD2,.,TRBJ2-3,TRBV9
TGTGCCAGCAGTACCCTGGGTGGGGTGGTTAAAGCTTTCTTT,CASSTLGGVVKAFF,.,.,TRBJ1-1,TRBV6-5
TGCAGCGTGGACAGCAGGGTTGCAGATACGCAGTATTTT,CSVDSRVADTQYF,.,.,TRBJ2-3,TRBV29-1
TGCGCCAGCAGCCAAGAATACGGACAGTACTACAATGAGCAGTTCTTC,CASSQEYGQYYNEQFF,.,.,TRBJ2-1,TRBV4-3
TGCGCCAGCAGCCCCCGGACAGCCTACAATGAGCAGTTCTTC,CASSPRTAYNEQFF,.,.,TRBJ2-1,TRBV5-1
TGTGCCAGCAGCGGGCGGACAGGGGGCGACACCGGGGAGCTGTTTTTT,CASSGRTGGDTGELFF,TRBD1,.,TRBJ2-2,TRBV5-4
TGTGCCTGGACTCCTCATATGAACACTGAAGCTTTCTTT,CAWTPHMNTEAFF,.,.,TRBJ1-1,TRBV30
TGCGCCAGCAGCTTTGCAGGGAATCATGAACAGGCTTTCTTT,CASSFAGNHEQAFF,.,.,TRBJ1-1,TRBV5-1
TGTGCCAGCAGCTTGAACGGGACTAGCAGGCGACGCGAGCAGTTCTTC,CASSLNGTSRRREQFF,TRBD2,.,TRBJ2-1,TRBV5-4
TGCGCCAGCAGCCAAGACAGGAACCAAGAGACCCAGTACTTC,CASSQDRNQETQYF,.,.,TRBJ2-5,TRBV4-1
TGTGCCAGTAGTATTGGGACAGGGAACCACGAGCAGTACTTC,CASSIGTGNHEQYF,TRBD1,.,TRBJ2-7,TRBV19
TGTGCCAGCGGGGCAGCGGGGACCGGGGAGCTGTTTTTT,CASGAAGTGELFF,TRBD2,.,TRBJ2-2,TRBV7-7
TGTGCCAGCAGGGGAGGGGCGGCTAACTATGGCTACACCTTC,CASRGGAANYGYTF,.,few,TRBJ1-2,TRBV28
TGTGCCAGTAGGAAGACAGGGTTTGAGTCCTACGAGCAGTACTTC,CASRKTGFESYEQYF,TRBD1,.,TRBJ2-7,TRBV19
TGTGCCAGCAGTTTAGTGGGAATTAGCAATCAGCCCCAGCATTTT,CASSLVGISNQPQHF,.,.,TRBJ1-5,TRBV27
TGCGCCAGCAGCCCCCGTCAGGGAAGTGAAAAACTGTTTTTT,CASSPRQGSEKLFF,.,.,TRBJ1-4,TRBV5-1
TGTGCCAGCATTACCCCTGAGGGGGATACGGATACGCAGTATTTT,CASITPEGDTDTQYF,.,.,TRBJ2-3,TRBV5-6
TGCAGCGTTCGGGTGACTGGGGCCAACGTCCTGACTTTC,CSVRVTGANVLTF,.,.,TRBJ2-6,TRBV29-1
TGTGCCAGCAGCCACCCGGGCGGAGCCGAAGAGACCCAGTACTTC,CASSHPGGAEETQYF,.,.,TRBJ2-5,TRBV7-9
TGTGCCAGCCGGGGGGGACTTACCACAGATACGCAGTATTTT,CASRGGLTTDTQYF,TRBD2,.,TRBJ2-3,TRBV2
TGCGCCAGCAGCTTGGTACTAGCGGGGGGCGGTGAGCAGTTCTTC,CASSLVLAGGGEQFF,TRBD2,few,TRBJ2-1,TRBV5-1
TGTGCCAGCAGCGACACTGCAACTAATGAAAAACTGTTTTTT,CASSDTATNEKLFF,.,.,TRBJ1-4,TRBV6-6
TGTGCCAGCAGCCCCCCGGGCCCTGGGATGACTAATGAAAAACTGTTTTTT,CASSPPGPGMTNEKLFF,.,.,TRBJ1-4,TRBV27
TGTGCCACCGGGGGGGGCGCCCCCTCTGGGGCCAACGTCCTGACTTTC,CATGGGAPSGANVLTF,TRBD2,few,TRBJ2-6,TRBV6-6
TGTGCCAGCAGTGAGGTCAAGGCAGGTCCGTACTTC,CASSEVKAGPYF,.,medium-sized,TRBJ2-7,TRBV2
TGTGCCAGCAGCGTAGCTAAGTCTAGCGGGAGTTGGGGTGAGCAGTTCTTC,CASSVAKSSGSWGEQFF,TRBD2,.,TRBJ2-1,TRBV9